Each of the 9 T cell receptor beta chains below was sequenced from the same sample in a study of T cells in Graves' hyperthyroidism and ophthalmopathy. The investigators amplified TCR beta CDR3 regions from RNA transcripts. First-round RT-PCR targeting the TCR CDR3 was performed with the HTBI primer set. TCRdb called the multiplex PCR reads again in MiXCR, with one record for every CDR3 protein. The sample holds about 360,000 distinct CDR3 sequences, approximately 13% seen once. The material sequenced was blood. The receptors derive from a woman under 30 with Graves' hyperthyroidism.

With regard to this clonotype: This may come from a read error, since a much larger clone is one base off. This chain links TRBV20-1 with TRBJ2-7; tentatively, D is TRBD2 (5 bases). Germline-derived CDR1 and CDR2 are DFQATT and SNEGSKA (reference sequence). The CDR3 spans 13 residues. CDR3 sequence (DNA): TGCAGTGCTAGAGGCGCGGACTCCCACGAGCAGTACTTC. Translating it yields CSARGADSHEQYF.

This clonotype was found many times. The DNA for the CDR3 is TGTGCCAGCAGCGAGCTAGCGGGAGGAATGTTCTCTAGCACAGATACGCAGTATTTT. Its translation is CASSELAGGMFSSTDTQYF. The chain employs TRBV7-2 and TRBJ2-3, with TRBD2 matching over 11 bases. The CDR3 runs 19 residues. J was trimmed by 0 bases and V by 5 bases; bases with no gene match: 13. Germline V gene lookup returns CDR1 SGHTA and CDR2 FQGNSA.

The sample holds many counts of this clonotype. V usage is TRBV2 and J usage is TRBJ2-3, with D perhaps given as TRBD1 or TRBD2 (5 bases each). CDR1 is SNHLY, CDR2 FYNNEI, per germline. V lost 6 bases and J lost 2, with 15 bases in between. The CDR3 covers 15 residues. This CDR3 is CASRERGQLTDTQYF. The CDR3 DNA reads as TGTGCCAGCAGGGAGAGGGGCCAACTCACAGATACGCAGTATTTT.

This clonotype has a handful of counts. V gene TRBV9 combines with J gene TRBJ2-3; 13 positions match TRBD2. Germline V lookup: CDR1 SGDLS, CDR2 YYNGEE. J was trimmed by 2 bases and V by 2 bases; bases with no gene match: 5. The CDR3 runs 17 residues. CDR3 residues: CASSVTSGGANTDTQYF. As DNA, the CDR3 is TGTGCCAGCAGCGTTACTAGCGGGGGGGCTAACACAGATACGCAGTATTTT.

Many counts were recorded for this clonotype. The V gene is TRBV11-2, the J gene TRBJ2-1, with no clear D. Trimming left V 7 bases short and J 10 bases short, with 11 bases between. In germline, CDR1 is SGHAT, CDR2 FQNNGV. The CDR3 totals 11 residues. CDR3 sequence reads: CASTSSGEQFF. The CDR3 DNA follows: TGTGCCAGCACCTCCTCGGGCGAGCAGTTCTTC.

This clonotype was seen ten or more times. The rearrangement uses TRBV28 and TRBJ2-3; D is ambiguous. This CDR3 contains 11 residues. The V gene's germline CDR1 is MDHEN and CDR2 SYDVKM. The ends were cut back, 3 bases at V and 5 bases at J, with 3 bases in the middle. CDR3: CASSFGDTQYF. DNA of the CDR3: TGTGCCAGCAGTTTCGGAGATACGCAGTATTTT.

This clonotype was observed many times. The chain combines TRBV20-1 with TRBJ1-2, with 7 bases that match TRBD1. V lost 3 bases to trimming and J lost 4 bases; unmatched junction nucleotides: 11. This CDR3 spans 15 amino acids. Germline CDR1 and CDR2: DFQATT and SNEGSKA (reference sequence). The CDR3: CSARGPRQGAYGYTF. The CDR3 DNA follows: TGCAGTGCTAGGGGCCCCCGACAGGGAGCCTATGGCTACACCTTC.

The rearrangement uses TRBV7-6 and TRBJ2-1; tentative D call: TRBD2 (6 bases). Germline assignment: CDR1 SGHVS and CDR2 FNYEAQ. The CDR3 is 16 residues long. V was shortened by 5 bases and J by 5 bases, with 19 bases between the two germline ends. The CDR3 spells CASSTPYERADNEQFF. In DNA, the CDR3 is TGTGCCAGCAGCACTCCATACGAGCGGGCTGACAATGAGCAGTTCTTC. The full variable domain, completed using reference TRBV7-6 and TRBJ2-1, is GAGVSQSPRYKVTKRGQDVALRCDPISGHVSLYWYRQALGQGPEFLTYFNYEAQQDKSGLPNDRFSAERPEGSISTLTIQRTEQRDSAMYRCASSTPYERADNEQFFGPGTRLTVL.

This chain uses TRBV10-2 with TRBJ2-1; D is uncertain. CDR3 length equals 14 residues. Germline-derived CDR1 and CDR2 are WSHSY and SAAADI. V shed 5 bases and J shed 10 bases, with 18 bases lying between them. The CDR3: CASSPPLGVWEQFF. Here the CDR3 DNA reads TGCGCCAGCAGTCCGCCCCTGGGTGTCTGGGAGCAGTTCTTC.